This TCR beta chain was sequenced during a study of blood T cell repertoires in COVID-19. Study-level information: Researchers got acute and convalescent COVID-19 samples from the United States, Italy and Spain. Sample material is recorded as cDNA or gDNA derived from T cells, B-cell-depleted T cells, or PBMCs.

Germline loops: CDR1 SEHNR, CDR2 FQNEAQ (reference sequence). The CDR3 has 16 amino acids. The ends were cut back, 4 bases at V and 0 bases at J, with 14 bases in the middle. In the authors' workflow: For nucleated cells, counts were estimated from reference gene primer amplification. The protocol was immunoSEQ multiplex PCR, while the TCRdb copy is restricted to in-frame clones and leaves out a portion. Clonal size and the V and J genes are those of that table, whereas D and trimming came from the DNA. The repertoire holds 200,000 to 300,000 clones, 70% to 85% seen once, with about 8.1% in the top ten.

The chain employs TRBV7-9 and TRBJ2-3, with D possibly being TRBD1 (6 bases). What was sequenced was peripheral blood. The sequence derives from a man of 80 years or more with acute or convalescent COVID-19. The CDR3 here is CASSSRQGISTDTQYF. The CDR3 nucleotides read TGTGCCAGCAGCTCCCGCCAGGGGATCAGCACAGATACGCAGTATTTT.